This TCR beta chain was obtained from a study of CD8 T cells in ankylosing spondylitis. TCRdb used MiXCR to reprocess the 5' RACE reads, holding one entry per CDR3 protein. Counted here are approximately 100,000 distinct CDR3 sequences, 24% occurring once; the ten biggest clones make up about 12%. The study, taken as a whole, reports: Among TCR beta sequences, a motif of several highly homologous variants appeared characteristic of ankylosing spondylitis blood.

This clonotype was counted between two and nine times. The antigen remains unidentified. This CDR3 is 16 amino acids long. V lost 1 base to trimming and J lost 6 bases, with 13 bases between them. From germline, CDR1 is LNHNV and CDR2 YYDKDF (reference sequence). The rearrangement uses TRBV15 and TRBJ1-6; D is unclear. Material for sequencing was synovial fluid, either unsorted or a sorted T cell fraction (not recorded which). This TCR was recovered from a male donor with ankylosing spondylitis. CDR3 sequence: CATSRARPEFNSPLHF. Here the CDR3 DNA reads TGTGCCACCAGCAGAGCCCGGCCAGAATTTAATTCACCCCTCCACTTT.